Below are 11 T cell receptor beta chains sequenced from a single sample in a study of CD8 T cells in ankylosing spondylitis. MiXCR, applied by TCRdb to the 5' RACE reads, yields one record per CDR3 protein. The table shows about 130,000 distinct CDR3 sequences, with about 6.5% occurring only once. Sequencing was performed on blood, either unsorted or a sorted T cell fraction (not recorded which). These receptors came from a male donor with ankylosing spondylitis or in good health (not recorded which).

This clonotype was seen ten or more times. The chain recombines TRBV10-2 with TRBJ1-6; D is perhaps TRBD1 (5 bases). The CDR3 consists of 15 residues. Per germline, CDR1 WSHSY and CDR2 SAAADI. V lost 5 bases to trimming and J lost 7 bases, with 15 bases between them. CDR3 protein: CASSLAGKGNSPLHF. The CDR3 nucleotides are TGCGCCAGCAGTTTAGCGGGGAAGGGGAATTCACCCCTCCACTTT.

This clonotype was recorded at least ten times. The gene calls are TRBV7-9 and TRBJ2-3; D is unclear. The CDR3 spans 14 residues. From germline, CDR1 is SEHNR and CDR2 FQNEAQ (reference sequence). Trimming removed 5 bases from V and 2 bases from J, with 11 bases in between. CDR3 DNA sequence: TGTGCCAGCAGCCCCCCCACCAACACAGATACGCAGTATTTT. The encoded protein is CASSPPTNTDTQYF. The full variable domain, rest sourced from reference TRBV7-9 and TRBJ2-3, is DTGVSQNPRHKITKRGQNVTFRCDPISEHNRLYWYRQTLGQGPEFLTYFQNEAQLEKSRLLSDRFSAERPKGSFSTLEIQRTEQGDSAMYLCASSPPTNTDTQYFGPGTRLTVL.

Many counts were recorded for this clonotype. The V gene is TRBV5-1, the J gene TRBJ1-1; 7 nucleotides align to TRBD1. This CDR3 has 16 residues. V lost 0 bases to trimming and J lost 0 bases; unmatched junction nucleotides: 5. CDR1 is SGHRS and CDR2 is YFSETQ in the germline V gene. CDR3 bases: TGCGCCAGCAGCTTGGGGGGACAGCTAATGAACACTGAAGCTTTCTTT. This encodes CASSLGGQLMNTEAFF.

This clonotype was observed many times. The CDR3 DNA follows: TGCGCCAGCAGCGGAAGCGGACAGGGAGGCACCGGGGAGCTGTTTTTT. Translated: CASSGSGQGGTGELFF. The V gene is TRBV5-1, the J gene TRBJ2-2, with TRBD1 matching 8 bases. With 4 bases clipped from V and 4 bases from J, the junction kept 9 bases outside the gene matches. The CDR3 covers 16 residues. Germline values: CDR1 SGHRS, CDR2 YFSETQ.

Ten or more counts support this clonotype. The V gene is TRBV27, the J gene TRBJ2-5; tentative D call: TRBD2 (5 bases). Between the trimmed V and J ends, which lost 2 bases and 5 bases, there was a span of 12 bases. Germline loops: CDR1 MNHEY, CDR2 SMNVEV (reference sequence). There are 14 residues in the CDR3. The CDR3 region has the DNA TGTGCCAGCAGTTTACTCGGGATGCGGGAGACCCAGTACTTC. As protein: CASSLLGMRETQYF.

This clonotype was seen repeatedly, ten times or more. This chain uses TRBV7-9 with TRBJ2-1, with D tentatively TRBD2 (7 bases). The CDR3 runs 17 residues. Between the trimmed V and J ends, which lost 4 bases and 12 bases, there was a span of 28 bases. Germline values: CDR1 SEHNR, CDR2 FQNEAQ (reference sequence). CDR3 in amino acids: CASSSSLTGRGTDGQFF. In nucleotides, the CDR3 is TGTGCCAGCAGCTCCTCCCTTACAGGGAGGGGGACTGATGGGCAGTTCTTC.

This clonotype was observed at least ten times. The chain has TRBV7-2 and TRBJ2-7; no definite D call. Trimming took 1 base from V and 0 from J, leaving 7 bases between them. Per the germline V gene, CDR1 is SGHTA and CDR2 is FQGNSA. The CDR3 loop spans 14 amino acids. The CDR3 region has the DNA TGTGCCAGCAGCTTAGAGCAGAGCTCCTACGAGCAGTACTTC. Translating it yields CASSLEQSSYEQYF.

In its sample, this clonotype was seen many times. The chain employs TRBV29-1 and TRBJ1-1, with D uncertain. Per germline, CDR1 SQVTM and CDR2 ANQGSEA. This CDR3 contains 13 residues. Trimming removed 7 bases from V and 1 base from J, with 13 bases in between. The CDR3 DNA reads TGCAGCGGATCTACACAGAAGAACACTGAAGCTTTCTTT. This gives the protein CSGSTQKNTEAFF.

The sample holds many counts of this clonotype. V is TRBV20-1 and J is TRBJ2-3, with TRBD2 identical over 8 bases. V shed 3 bases, J shed 2 bases, and the junction held 10 bases outside the gene matches. The CDR3 extends over 16 amino acids. The germline V gene has CDR1 DFQATT and CDR2 SNEGSKA (reference sequence). The CDR3 coding sequence is TGCAGTGCTAGGGAACTAGCGGAGCTATCCACAGATACGCAGTATTTT. This gives the protein CSARELAELSTDTQYF.

There are many counts of this clonotype. J is TRBJ1-1 and V is TRBV5-1; D not certain. Trimming stripped 2 bases from V and 3 bases from J, with 11 bases between. The V gene's germline CDR1 is SGHRS and CDR2 YFSETQ. The CDR3 is made up of 14 amino acids. CDR3 DNA sequence: TGCGCCAGCAGCTTCACCCAACGGGACACTGAAGCTTTCTTT. It yields the protein CASSFTQRDTEAFF.

This clonotype has a count of ten or more. V and J are TRBV12-3 or TRBV12-4 and TRBJ2-1; D is uncertain. V was shortened by 6 bases and J by 3 bases, with 6 bases between the two germline ends. The CDR3 is 12 amino acids. The chain's CDR3 is CASRQIYNEQFF. The CDR3 nucleotides read TGTGCCAGCAGACAAATCTACAATGAGCAGTTCTTC.